Shown below are 7 T cell receptor beta chains from a single sample sequenced in a study of blood T cells in healthy people across ages. Primed by a sample-barcoded 5' primer and a J-beta primer mix, a second PCR proceeded for 7 to 11 cycles. A single record per CDR3 protein comes from TCRdb applying MiXCR to the 5' RACE reads. The repertoire includes approximately 580,000 distinct CDR3 sequences, approximately 25% of them detected once, and 8.7% sits in the top ten. The data also belong to a second study, concerning T cells of mothers and their children.

The specimen was blood. Receptors originate from a boy between 5 and 17 years old in good health.

The V gene is TRBV27, the J gene TRBJ2-7; TRBD1 or TRBD2 may be the D gene (6 bases each). Trimming took 6 bases from V and 7 from J, leaving 19 bases between them. The CDR3 consists of 14 residues. The germline CDR1 and CDR2 sequences are MNHEY and SMNVEV (reference sequence). CDR3 protein: CASRVSWGAGEQYF. CDR3 DNA: TGTGCCAGCAGGGTCAGCTGGGGGGCAGGAGAGCAGTACTTC.

This clonotype has more than one count but fewer than ten. The rearrangement joins TRBV11-2 to TRBJ2-5; 10 nucleotides line up with TRBD1. The J call may not be correct, given that the DNA end is closer to TRBJ2-1. From germline, CDR1 is SGHAT and CDR2 FQNNGV. This CDR3 spans 16 amino acids. The CDR3 sequence: CASSSTLDRGLIEQFF. In DNA, the CDR3 is TGTGCCAGCAGCTCGACCCTTGACAGGGGGCTGATTGAGCAGTTCTTC.

The V and J genes are TRBV29-1 and TRBJ1-2; D possibly corresponds to TRBD1 (5 bases). V was pared by 6 bases and J by 6 bases, with 11 bases between. The CDR3 has 11 residues. Germline assignment: CDR1 SQVTM and CDR2 ANQGSEA. The CDR3 protein is CSVLMGDGYTF. CDR3 in DNA: TGCAGCGTATTGATGGGGGATGGCTACACCTTC.

V gene TRBV18 combines with J gene TRBJ2-4; TRBD2 matches at 13 bases. In germline, CDR1 is KGHSH, CDR2 LQKENI. The CDR3 has 16 amino acids. Losses at the gene ends were 3 bases for V and 3 bases for J; bases not matched to a gene: 2. CDR3 coding DNA: TGTGCCAGCTCACCGAGACTAGCGGGAGGCAAAAACATTCAGTACTTC. Translation: CASSPRLAGGKNIQYF.

The J gene is TRBJ1-5, the V gene TRBV6-6; D gene unclear. Trimming removed 3 bases at V and 4 bases at J, with 19 bases between. The CDR3 is 17 amino acids. CDR1 is MNHNY and CDR2 is SVGAGI in the germline V gene (reference sequence). The CDR3 protein is CASSYLKASRVNQPQHF. The CDR3 DNA reads TGTGCCAGCAGTTATCTGAAGGCTTCCCGGGTAAATCAGCCCCAGCATTTT.

This clonotype was seen only a few times. Germline and junction disagree at one end, which may indicate a read error. As DNA, the CDR3 is TGTGCCGGCAGCCCGGCGGGAGGTACCGGGGAGCTGTTTTTT. It specifies CAGSPAGGTGELFF. The chain employs TRBV7-2 and TRBJ2-2, with 8 bases that match TRBD2. Germline V lookup: CDR1 SGHTA, CDR2 FQGNSA. The CDR3 has 14 residues.

This chain links TRBV3-1 with TRBJ2-5; D gene ambiguous. Between the trimmed V and J ends, which lost 2 bases and 5 bases, there was a span of 9 bases. In germline, CDR1 is LGHDT, CDR2 YNNKEL (reference sequence). This CDR3 contains 13 residues. DNA for the CDR3: TGTGCCAGCAGCCAATCCGGTCCCGAGACCCAGTACTTC. It is translated as CASSQSGPETQYF.